This T cell receptor beta chain is drawn from a study of T cells in Graves' hyperthyroidism and ophthalmopathy. At least ten counts were recorded for this clonotype. J gave up 3 bases and V 5 bases, and 6 bases lay outside the gene matches. Germline V gene lookup returns CDR1 MNHNS and CDR2 SASEGT. This CDR3 is built from 14 residues. The TCR beta CDR3 regions underwent amplification using RNA transcripts as the source. The TCR CDR3 was amplified in a first-round RT-PCR using the HTBI primer set. TCRdb called the multiplex PCR reads again in MiXCR, with one record for every CDR3 protein. The repertoire consists of under 450,000 distinct CDR3 sequences, with 15% to 18% occurring once and the leading ten covering around 7.7%.

The clonotype was recovered from a woman aged 18-35 years with Graves' hyperthyroidism. The specimen was blood. The V gene is TRBV6-1, the J gene TRBJ2-7; TRBD1 matches 8 bases. This chain's CDR3 is CASSSRTGHYEQYF. CDR3 in DNA: TGTGCCAGCAGTTCCCGGACAGGGCACTACGAGCAGTACTTC.